This TCR beta chain was obtained from a study of shared clonotypes between healthy human individuals. Samples underwent the assay at deep level. Approximately 220 ng DNA, tens of thousands of T cell genomes, went into each sorted-subset replicate PCR. In the original workflow: Filtering differed because ImmunoSEQ produced junction-only sequences that carried no quality scores. The repertoire was sequenced with immunoSEQ multiplex PCR; TCRdb's copy has only in-frame clones and lacks some. From that table come the V and J calls and clone size; the DNA was used to work out D and trimming. Among around 580,000 clones listed, 95% to 98% were seen once. CDR1 and CDR2 (germline): SGHTA, FQGTGA. V gave up 3 bases and J gave up 2 bases; unmatched junction bases: 4. CDR3 length equals 15 residues. CD45RO negativity and positive selection for CCR7 defined naive CD8 cells, a population that excluded terminally differentiated effector memory CD45RA+ cells.

The TCR sequence derives from a man aged 30 to 39 in good health. Sequenced: naive CD8+ T cells sorted from blood. The V gene is TRBV7-3, the J gene TRBJ2-1, with 7 bases aligning to TRBD1. The CDR3 DNA sequence: TGTGCCAGCAGCTTCCGGGACAGTCCCTACAATGAGCAGTTCTTC. This sequence encodes CASSFRDSPYNEQFF. The entire variable domain, with the rest obtained from reference TRBV7-3 and TRBJ2-1, is as follows: GAGVSQTPSNKVTEKGKYVELRCDPISGHTALYWYRQSLGQGPEFLIYFQGTGAADDSGLPNDRFFAVRPEGSVSTLKIQRTERGDSAVYLCASSFRDSPYNEQFFGPGTRLTVL.